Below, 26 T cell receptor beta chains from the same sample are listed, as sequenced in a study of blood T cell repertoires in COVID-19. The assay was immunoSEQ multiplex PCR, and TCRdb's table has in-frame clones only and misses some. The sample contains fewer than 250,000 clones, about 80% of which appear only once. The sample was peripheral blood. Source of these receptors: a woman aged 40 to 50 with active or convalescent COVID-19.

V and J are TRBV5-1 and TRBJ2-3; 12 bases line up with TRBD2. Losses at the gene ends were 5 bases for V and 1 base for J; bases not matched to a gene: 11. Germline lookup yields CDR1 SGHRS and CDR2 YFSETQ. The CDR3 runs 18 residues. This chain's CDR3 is CASSAGLAGQGGTDTQYF. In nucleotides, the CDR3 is TGCGCCAGCAGTGCCGGACTAGCGGGGCAAGGGGGCACAGATACGCAGTATTTT.

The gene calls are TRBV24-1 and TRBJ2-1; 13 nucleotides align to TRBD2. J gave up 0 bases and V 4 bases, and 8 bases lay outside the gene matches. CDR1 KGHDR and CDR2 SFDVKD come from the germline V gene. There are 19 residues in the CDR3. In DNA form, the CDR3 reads TGTGCCACCAGTGACCGGACTAGCGGGAGCCGAAGCTCCTACAATGAGCAGTTCTTC. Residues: CATSDRTSGSRSSYNEQFF.

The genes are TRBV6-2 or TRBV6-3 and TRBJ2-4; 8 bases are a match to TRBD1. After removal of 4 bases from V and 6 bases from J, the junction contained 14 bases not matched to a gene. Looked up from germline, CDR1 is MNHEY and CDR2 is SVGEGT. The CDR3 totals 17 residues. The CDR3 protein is CASSSSRTGLTGNIQYF. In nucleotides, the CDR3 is TGTGCCAGCAGTTCCTCGAGGACAGGGCTCACGGGAAACATTCAGTACTTC.

The CDR3 sequence: CASSLASGRTSTDTQYF. CDR3 nucleotide sequence: TGTGCCAGCAGCTTAGCTAGCGGGAGAACTAGCACAGATACGCAGTATTTT. This chain joins TRBV7-2 and TRBJ2-3; 9 bases are shared with TRBD2. CDR3 length: 17 amino acids. The V segment lost 0 bases and the J segment 0 bases; nucleotides outside the gene matches: 4. The germline V gene encodes CDR1 SGHTA and CDR2 FQGNSA.

The CDR3 spells CASGLGTGPGNEQFF. The DNA for the CDR3 is TGTGCTAGTGGTTTGGGGACCGGCCCGGGGAATGAGCAGTTCTTC. The chain uses TRBV12-5 and TRBJ2-1; D is perhaps TRBD2 (5 bases). The CDR3 covers 15 residues. V shed 1 base and J shed 7 bases, with 14 bases lying between them. The germline V gene encodes CDR1 LGHNT and CDR2 FRNRAP.

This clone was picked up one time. The CDR3 protein is CASSSDRSTDTQYF. CDR3 sequence (DNA): TGTGCCAGCAGCTCGGACAGAAGCACAGATACGCAGTATTTT. The chain combines TRBV7-2 with TRBJ2-3, with TRBD1 as a possible D gene (6 bases). The V gene lost 4 bases and the J gene lost 0 bases, with 8 bases spanning the gap. CDR1 is SGHTA, CDR2 FQGNSA, per germline. The CDR3 sequence is 14 residues long.

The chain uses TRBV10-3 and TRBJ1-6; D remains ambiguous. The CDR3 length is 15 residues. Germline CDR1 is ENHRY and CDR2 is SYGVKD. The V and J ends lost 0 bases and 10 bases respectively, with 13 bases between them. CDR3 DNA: TGTGCCATCAGTGAGTCAAGCGGAAGAGGCTCACCCCTCCACTTT. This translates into CAISESSGRGSPLHF.

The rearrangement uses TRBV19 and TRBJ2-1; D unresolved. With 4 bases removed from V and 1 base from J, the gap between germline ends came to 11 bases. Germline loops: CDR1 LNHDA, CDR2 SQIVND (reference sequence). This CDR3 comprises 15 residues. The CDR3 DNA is TGTGCCAGTAGTAAACGCACCGGGTCCTACAATGAGCAGTTCTTC. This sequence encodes CASSKRTGSYNEQFF.

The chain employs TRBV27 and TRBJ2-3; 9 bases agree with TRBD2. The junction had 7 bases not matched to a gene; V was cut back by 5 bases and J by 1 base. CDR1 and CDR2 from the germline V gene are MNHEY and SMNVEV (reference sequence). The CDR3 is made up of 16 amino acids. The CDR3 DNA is TGTGCCAGCAGTGACGTCATAGCGGGAGGCACAGATACGCAGTATTTT. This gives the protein CASSDVIAGGTDTQYF.

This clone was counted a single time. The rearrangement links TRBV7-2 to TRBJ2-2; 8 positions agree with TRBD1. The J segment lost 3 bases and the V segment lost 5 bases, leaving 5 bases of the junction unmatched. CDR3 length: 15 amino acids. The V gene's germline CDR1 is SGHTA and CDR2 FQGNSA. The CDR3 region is CASSPTDRDTGELFF. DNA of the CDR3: TGTGCCAGCAGCCCCACGGACAGGGACACCGGGGAGCTGTTTTTT.

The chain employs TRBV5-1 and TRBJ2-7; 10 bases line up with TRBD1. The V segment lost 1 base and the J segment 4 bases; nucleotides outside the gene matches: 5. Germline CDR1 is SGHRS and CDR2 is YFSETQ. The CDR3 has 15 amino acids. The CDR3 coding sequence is TGCGCCAGCAGCTTGACGGGACAGGGGTTATACGAGCAGTACTTC. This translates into CASSLTGQGLYEQYF.

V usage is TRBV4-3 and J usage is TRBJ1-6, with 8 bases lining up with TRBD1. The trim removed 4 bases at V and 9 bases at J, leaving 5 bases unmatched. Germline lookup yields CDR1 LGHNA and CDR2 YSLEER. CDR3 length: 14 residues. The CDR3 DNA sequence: TGCGCCAGCAGCCTACAGGGGGAAGGTTCACCCCTCCACTTT. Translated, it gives CASSLQGEGSPLHF.

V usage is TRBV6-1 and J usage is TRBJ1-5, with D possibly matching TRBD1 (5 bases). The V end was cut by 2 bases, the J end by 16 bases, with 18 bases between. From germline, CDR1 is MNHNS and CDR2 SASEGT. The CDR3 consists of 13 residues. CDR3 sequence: CASSEISGDHRHF. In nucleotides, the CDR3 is TGTGCCAGCAGTGAAATCTCGGGGGACCACCGACATTTT.

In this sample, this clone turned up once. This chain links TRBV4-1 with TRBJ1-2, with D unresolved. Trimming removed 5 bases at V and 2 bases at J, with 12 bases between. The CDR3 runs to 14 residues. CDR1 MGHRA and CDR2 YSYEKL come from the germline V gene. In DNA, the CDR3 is TGCGCCAGCAGCAGCCTTATCCCAAACTATGGCTACACCTTC. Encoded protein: CASSSLIPNYGYTF.

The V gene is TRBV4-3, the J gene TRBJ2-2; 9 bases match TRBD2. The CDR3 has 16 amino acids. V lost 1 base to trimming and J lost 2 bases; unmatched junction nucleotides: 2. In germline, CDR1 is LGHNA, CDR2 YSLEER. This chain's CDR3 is CASSQGLAENTGELFF. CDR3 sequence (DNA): TGCGCCAGCAGCCAAGGACTAGCGGAAAACACCGGGGAGCTGTTTTTT.

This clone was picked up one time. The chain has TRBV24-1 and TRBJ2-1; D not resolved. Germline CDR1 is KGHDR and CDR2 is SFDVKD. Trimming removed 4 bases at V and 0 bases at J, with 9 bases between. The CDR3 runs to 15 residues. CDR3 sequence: CATSDQQISYNEQFF. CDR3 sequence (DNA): TGTGCCACCAGTGACCAACAGATCTCCTACAATGAGCAGTTCTTC.

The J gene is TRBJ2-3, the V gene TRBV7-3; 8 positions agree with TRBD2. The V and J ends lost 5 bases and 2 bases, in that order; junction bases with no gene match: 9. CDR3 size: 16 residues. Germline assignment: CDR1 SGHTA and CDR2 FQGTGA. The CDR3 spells CASSPGGRGVTDTQYF. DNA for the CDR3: TGTGCCAGCAGCCCCGGGGGGCGGGGGGTCACAGATACGCAGTATTTT.

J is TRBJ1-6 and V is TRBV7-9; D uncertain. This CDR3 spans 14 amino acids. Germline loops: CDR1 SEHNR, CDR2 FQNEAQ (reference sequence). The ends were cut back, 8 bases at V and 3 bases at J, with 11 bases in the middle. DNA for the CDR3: TGTGCCAGCCGCCGGGAGGGCTATAATTCACCCCTCCACTTT. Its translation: CASRREGYNSPLHF.

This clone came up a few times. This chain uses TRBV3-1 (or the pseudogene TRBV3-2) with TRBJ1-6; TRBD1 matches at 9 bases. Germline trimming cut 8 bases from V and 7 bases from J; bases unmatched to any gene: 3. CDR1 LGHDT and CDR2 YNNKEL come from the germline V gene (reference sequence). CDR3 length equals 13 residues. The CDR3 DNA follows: TGTGCCAGCGAAGGACAGGGGAATTCACCCCTCCACTTT. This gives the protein CASEGQGNSPLHF.

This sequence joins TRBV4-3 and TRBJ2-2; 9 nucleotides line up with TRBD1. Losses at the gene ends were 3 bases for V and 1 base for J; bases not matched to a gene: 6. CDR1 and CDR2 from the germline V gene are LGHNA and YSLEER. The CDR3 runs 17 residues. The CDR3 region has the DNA TGCGCCAGCAGCCAGGGACAGGGCGCCTTGAACACCGGGGAGCTGTTTTTT. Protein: CASSQGQGALNTGELFF.

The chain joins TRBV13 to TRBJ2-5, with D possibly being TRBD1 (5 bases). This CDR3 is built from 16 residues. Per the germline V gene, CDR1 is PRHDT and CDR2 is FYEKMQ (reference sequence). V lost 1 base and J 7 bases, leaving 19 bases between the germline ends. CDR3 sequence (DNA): TGTGCCAGCAGCTTAGAGTTAAGTAAAGGGGCCGGGACCCAGTACTTC. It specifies CASSLELSKGAGTQYF.

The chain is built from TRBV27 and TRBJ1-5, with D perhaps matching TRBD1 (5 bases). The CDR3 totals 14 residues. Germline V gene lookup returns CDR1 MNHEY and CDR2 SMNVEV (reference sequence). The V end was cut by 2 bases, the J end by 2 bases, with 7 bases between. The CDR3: CASSLRGGNQPQHF. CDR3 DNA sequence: TGTGCCAGCAGTTTACGGGGGGGCAATCAGCCCCAGCATTTT.

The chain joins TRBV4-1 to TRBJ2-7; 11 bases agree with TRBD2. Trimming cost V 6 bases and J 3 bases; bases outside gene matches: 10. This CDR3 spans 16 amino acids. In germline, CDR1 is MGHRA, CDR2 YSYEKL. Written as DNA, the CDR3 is TGCGCCAGCAGTCTACGTAGCGGGGGGGCTGTCTACGAGCAGTACTTC. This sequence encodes CASSLRSGGAVYEQYF.

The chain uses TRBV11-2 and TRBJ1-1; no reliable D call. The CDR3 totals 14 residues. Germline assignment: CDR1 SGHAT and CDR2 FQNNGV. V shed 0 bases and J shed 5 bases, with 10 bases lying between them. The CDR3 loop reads CASSLEWGGTEAFF. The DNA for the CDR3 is TGTGCCAGCAGCTTAGAATGGGGAGGAACTGAAGCTTTCTTT.

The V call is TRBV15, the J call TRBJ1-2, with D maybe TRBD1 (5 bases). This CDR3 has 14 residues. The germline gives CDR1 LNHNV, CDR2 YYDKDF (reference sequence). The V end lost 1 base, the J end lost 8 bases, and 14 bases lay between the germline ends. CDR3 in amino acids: CATSRGTGGSGYTF. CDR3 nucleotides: TGTGCCACCAGCAGAGGAACGGGGGGATCGGGCTACACCTTC.

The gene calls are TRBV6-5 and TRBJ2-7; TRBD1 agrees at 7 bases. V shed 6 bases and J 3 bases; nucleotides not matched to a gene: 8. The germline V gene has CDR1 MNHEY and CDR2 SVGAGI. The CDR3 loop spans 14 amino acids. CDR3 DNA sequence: TGTGCCAGCAGGGACCCAACAGGGGACTACGAGCAGTACTTC. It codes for CASRDPTGDYEQYF.